The present entry profiles one T cell receptor beta chain with its context. Its antigen is still unknown. This entry comes from a study of OX40 agonist ivuxolimab in advanced cancers. Looking at the study overall: All patients had ivuxolimab intravenously every 2 weeks at 0.01 to 10 mg/kg.

Germline V lookup: CDR1 MDHEN, CDR2 SYDVKM. This CDR3 region has 9 residues. V was clipped by 4 bases and J by 14 bases, with 7 bases between them. Generated by immunoSEQ multiplex PCR, the TCRdb table keeps only in-frame clones and is missing some. The data show about 40,000 clones, around 87% seen once. Study-level results: Relative to CD4+ cells, CD8+ T cells on average had more expanded clones. Normalized T-cell clonal expansion was also low in some nonresponders.

The origin of this receptor is an adult with an advanced solid tumor such as melanoma, head and neck, liver or kidney cancer. This sequence joins TRBV28 and TRBJ2-3; D remains ambiguous. Sequenced material: CD4+ or CD8+ T cells sorted from blood, taken in a trial of the OX40 agonist ivuxolimab. In DNA, the CDR3 is TGTGCCAGCAGTTCCCCAATGTATTTT. It specifies CASSSPMYF.